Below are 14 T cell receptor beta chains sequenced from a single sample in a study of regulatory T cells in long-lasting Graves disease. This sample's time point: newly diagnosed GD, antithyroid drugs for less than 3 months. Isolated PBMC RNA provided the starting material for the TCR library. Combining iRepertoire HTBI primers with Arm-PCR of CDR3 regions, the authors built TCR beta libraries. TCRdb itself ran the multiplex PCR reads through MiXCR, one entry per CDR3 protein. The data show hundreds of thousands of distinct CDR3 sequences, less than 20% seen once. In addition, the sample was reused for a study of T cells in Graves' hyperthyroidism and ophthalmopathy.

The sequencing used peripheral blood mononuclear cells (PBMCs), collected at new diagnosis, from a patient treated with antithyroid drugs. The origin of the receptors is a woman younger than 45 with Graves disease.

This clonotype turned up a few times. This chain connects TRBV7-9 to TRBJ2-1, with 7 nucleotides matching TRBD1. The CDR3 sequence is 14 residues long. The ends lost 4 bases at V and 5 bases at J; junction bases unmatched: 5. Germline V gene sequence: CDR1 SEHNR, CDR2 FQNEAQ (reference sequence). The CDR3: CASSYLGQNNEQFF. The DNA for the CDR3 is TGTGCCAGCAGCTACCTGGGACAGAACAATGAGCAGTTCTTC. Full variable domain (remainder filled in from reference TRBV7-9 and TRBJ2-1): DTGVSQNPRHKITKRGQNVTFRCDPISEHNRLYWYRQTLGQGPEFLTYFQNEAQLEKSRLLSDRFSAERPKGSFSTLEIQRTEQGDSAMYLCASSYLGQNNEQFFGPGTRLTVL.

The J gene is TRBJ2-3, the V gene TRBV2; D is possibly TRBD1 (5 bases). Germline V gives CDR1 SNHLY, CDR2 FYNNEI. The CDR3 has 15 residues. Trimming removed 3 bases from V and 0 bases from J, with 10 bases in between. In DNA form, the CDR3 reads TGTGCCAGCAGTGACCCTAGGACAAGCACAGATACGCAGTATTTT. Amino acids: CASSDPRTSTDTQYF.

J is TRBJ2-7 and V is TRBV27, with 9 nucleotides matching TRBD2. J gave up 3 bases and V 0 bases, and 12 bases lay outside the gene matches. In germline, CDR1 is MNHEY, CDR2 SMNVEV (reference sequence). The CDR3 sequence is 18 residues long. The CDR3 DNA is TGTGCCAGCAGTTTATCGACCCTCCAGACTAGCGGTAACTACGAGCAGTACTTC. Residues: CASSLSTLQTSGNYEQYF.

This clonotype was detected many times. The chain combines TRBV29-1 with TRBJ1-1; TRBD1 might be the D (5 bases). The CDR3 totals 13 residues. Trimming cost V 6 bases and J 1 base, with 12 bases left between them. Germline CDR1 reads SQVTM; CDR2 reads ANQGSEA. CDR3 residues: CSVQTEPNTEAFF. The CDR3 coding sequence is TGCAGCGTCCAGACAGAACCGAACACTGAAGCTTTCTTT.

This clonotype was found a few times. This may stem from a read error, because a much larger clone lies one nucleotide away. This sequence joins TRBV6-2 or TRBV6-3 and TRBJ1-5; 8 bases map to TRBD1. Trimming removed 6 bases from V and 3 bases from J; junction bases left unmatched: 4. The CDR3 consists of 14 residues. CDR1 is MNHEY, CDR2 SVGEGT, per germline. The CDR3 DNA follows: TGTGCCAGCAGCCCGACAGGGGACAATCAGCCCCAGCATTTT. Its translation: CASSPTGDNQPQHF.

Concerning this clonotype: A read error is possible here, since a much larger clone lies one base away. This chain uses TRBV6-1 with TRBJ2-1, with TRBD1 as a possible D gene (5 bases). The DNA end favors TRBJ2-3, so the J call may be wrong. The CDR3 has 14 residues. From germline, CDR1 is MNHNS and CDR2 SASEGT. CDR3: CASGRLGRAGTQYF. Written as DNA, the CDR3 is TGTGCCAGCGGAAGACTGGGGCGTGCTGGTACGCAGTATTTT.

CDR3 nucleotides: TGTGCTAGTGGTTTGGTACGAGGGGGTGGCGGGATAGAGCAGTTCTTC. Translated, it gives CASGLVRGGGGIEQFF. V is TRBV12-5 and J is TRBJ2-1; D possibly uses TRBD1 or TRBD2 (6 bases each). V was pared by 0 bases and J by 10 bases, with 19 bases between. The germline gives CDR1 LGHNT, CDR2 FRNRAP. The CDR3 runs 16 residues.

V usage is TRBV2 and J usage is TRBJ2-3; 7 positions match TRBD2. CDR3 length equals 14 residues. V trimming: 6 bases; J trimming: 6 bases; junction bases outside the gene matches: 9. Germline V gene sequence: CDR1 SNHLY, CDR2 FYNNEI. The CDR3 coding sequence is TGTGCCAGCAGCCCTCGACTAGCTTCGGATACGCAGTATTTT. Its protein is CASSPRLASDTQYF.

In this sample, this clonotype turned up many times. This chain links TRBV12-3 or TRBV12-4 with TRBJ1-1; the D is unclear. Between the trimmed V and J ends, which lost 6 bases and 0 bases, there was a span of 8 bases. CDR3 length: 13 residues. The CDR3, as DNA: TGTGCCAGCAGACTTACAGTGAACACTGAAGCTTTCTTT. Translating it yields CASRLTVNTEAFF.

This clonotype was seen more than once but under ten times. The CDR3 here is CASSEGQANTEAFF. DNA of the CDR3: TGTGCCAGCTCAGAGGGACAGGCGAACACTGAAGCTTTCTTT. This chain connects TRBV18 to TRBJ1-1, with 8 bases fitting TRBD1. V shed 5 bases, J shed 1 base, and the junction held 3 bases outside the gene matches. The CDR3 covers 14 residues. The V gene's germline CDR1 is KGHSH and CDR2 LQKENI.

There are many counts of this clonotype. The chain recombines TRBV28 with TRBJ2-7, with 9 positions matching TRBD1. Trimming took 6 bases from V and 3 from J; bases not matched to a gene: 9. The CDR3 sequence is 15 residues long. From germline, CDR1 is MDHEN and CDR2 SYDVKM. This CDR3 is CASRKPGQGVYEQYF. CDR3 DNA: TGTGCCAGCAGGAAACCGGGACAGGGTGTCTACGAGCAGTACTTC. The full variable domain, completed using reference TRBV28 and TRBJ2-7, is DVKVTQSSRYLVKRTGEKVFLECVQDMDHENMFWYRQDPGLGLRLIYFSYDVKMKEKGDIPEGYSVSREKKERFSLILESASTNQTSMYLCASRKPGQGVYEQYFGPGTRLTVT.

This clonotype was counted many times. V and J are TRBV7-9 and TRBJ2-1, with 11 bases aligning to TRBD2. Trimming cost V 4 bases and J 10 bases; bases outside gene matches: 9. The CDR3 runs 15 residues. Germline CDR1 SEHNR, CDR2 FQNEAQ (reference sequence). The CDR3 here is CASSYGLAGPGEQFF. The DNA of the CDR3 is TGTGCCAGCAGCTATGGACTAGCGGGTCCAGGGGAGCAGTTCTTC.

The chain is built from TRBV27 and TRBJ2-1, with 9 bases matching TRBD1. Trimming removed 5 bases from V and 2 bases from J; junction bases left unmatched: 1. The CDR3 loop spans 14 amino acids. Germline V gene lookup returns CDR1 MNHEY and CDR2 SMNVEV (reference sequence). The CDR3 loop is CASSTGGPYNEQFF. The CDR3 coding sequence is TGTGCCAGCAGTACAGGGGGCCCCTACAATGAGCAGTTCTTC.

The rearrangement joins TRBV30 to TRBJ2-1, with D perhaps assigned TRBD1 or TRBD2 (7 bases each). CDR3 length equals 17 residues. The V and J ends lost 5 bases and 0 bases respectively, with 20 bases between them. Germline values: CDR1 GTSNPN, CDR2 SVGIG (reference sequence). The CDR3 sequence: CAWERTRGGRSYNEQFF. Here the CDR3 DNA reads TGTGCCTGGGAGCGAACCAGGGGGGGTCGCTCCTACAATGAGCAGTTCTTC.